The 27 T cell receptor beta chains in this list originate from one sample, sequenced in a study of radiotherapy plus CTLA-4 blockade in lung cancer. Here immunoSEQ multiplex PCR was the method, and the copy in TCRdb shows in-frame clones only, minus some. The table has some 51,000 clones, roughly 83% seen once; the top ten hold about 8%. The specimen was peripheral blood, collected from a patient treated with radiotherapy plus ipilimumab. The source is a human donor with non-small cell lung cancer who had a complete response to radiotherapy plus ipilimumab.

This chain links TRBV5-4 with TRBJ2-1; 8 nucleotides agree with TRBD1. The CDR3 totals 13 residues. CDR1 SGHNT and CDR2 YYREEE come from the germline V gene (reference sequence). The V and J ends lost 4 bases and 5 bases, in that order; junction bases with no gene match: 2. The CDR3 bases are TGTGCCAGCAGCCTGACAGGGGACAATGAGCAGTTCTTC. This gives the protein CASSLTGDNEQFF.

V and J are TRBV2 and TRBJ1-1; D is uncertain. The germline V gene has CDR1 SNHLY and CDR2 FYNNEI. The V end was cut by 5 bases, the J end by 1 base, with 8 bases between. The CDR3 is 13 amino acids. CDR3 in amino acids: CASSPPGNTEAFF. The CDR3 nucleotides read TGTGCCAGCAGTCCCCCCGGGAACACTGAAGCTTTCTTT.

The V and J genes are TRBV7-6 and TRBJ2-5; 11 bases are shared with TRBD1. CDR1 SGHVS and CDR2 FNYEAQ come from the germline V gene. The V and J ends lost 0 bases and 3 bases, in that order; junction bases with no gene match: 3. The CDR3 runs 16 residues. The DNA for the CDR3 is TGTGCCAGCAGCTTAGCCGGGACAGGGGGTAAAGAGACCCAGTACTTC. Its protein is CASSLAGTGGKETQYF.

The table lists this clone with a count of one. This CDR3 is CASSYSGDQPQHF. The CDR3 DNA reads as TGTGCCAGCAGCTATTCAGGGGATCAGCCCCAGCATTTT. The rearrangement uses TRBV7-2 and TRBJ1-5; weak D call: TRBD1 (6 bases). CDR3 length equals 13 residues. Trimming took off 4 bases at V and 5 bases at J, with 9 bases between the two ends. Germline loops: CDR1 SGHTA, CDR2 FQGNSA.

The gene calls are TRBV30 and TRBJ2-1, with TRBD2 identical over 10 bases. With 2 bases clipped from V and 7 bases from J, the junction kept 8 bases outside the gene matches. The germline CDR1 and CDR2 sequences are GTSNPN and SVGIG (reference sequence). The CDR3 length is 15 residues. The CDR3 DNA reads TGTGCCTGGAGTATGTTAGTAGCGGGAGGTAATGAGCAGTTCTTC. It encodes CAWSMLVAGGNEQFF.

The chain carries TRBV6-1 and TRBJ1-4, with D uncertain. Trimming cost V 6 bases and J 2 bases, with 7 bases left between them. There are 13 residues in the CDR3. The V gene's germline CDR1 is MNHNS and CDR2 SASEGT. CDR3 sequence: CASSLGTNEKLFF. The CDR3 coding sequence is TGTGCCAGCAGCCTCGGGACTAATGAAAAACTGTTTTTT.

V gene TRBV7-2 combines with J gene TRBJ2-2, with D maybe TRBD2 (5 bases). The V gene's germline CDR1 is SGHTA and CDR2 FQGNSA. V was trimmed by 2 bases and J by 5 bases, leaving 15 bases between them. The CDR3 runs 16 residues. The CDR3 bases are TGTGCCAGCAGCTTACCCGGCGGCCCGGGGACCGGGGAGCTGTTTTTT. Encoded protein: CASSLPGGPGTGELFF.

V gene TRBV18 combines with J gene TRBJ2-2; 8 bases are a match to TRBD1. The CDR3 contains 16 residues. The germline CDR1 and CDR2 sequences are KGHSH and LQKENI. Unmatched junction bases numbered 4, after V lost 2 bases and J lost 2 bases. The CDR3 region has the DNA TGTGCCAGCTCACCATCCAGGGGGCACAACACCGGGGAGCTGTTTTTT. Translating gives CASSPSRGHNTGELFF.

The chain links TRBV9 to TRBJ2-4; the match to TRBD2 covers 13 bases. The CDR3 runs to 16 residues. V lost 3 bases to trimming and J lost 1 base; unmatched junction nucleotides: 1. From germline, CDR1 is SGDLS and CDR2 YYNGEE. The CDR3 sequence is CASSGTSGGAKNIQYF. For the CDR3, the DNA is TGTGCCAGCAGCGGGACTAGCGGGGGCGCCAAAAACATTCAGTACTTC.

The genes are TRBV6-5 and TRBJ1-1; D may be TRBD1 (5 bases). The CDR3 covers 14 residues. Trimming removed 0 bases from V and 1 base from J, with 6 bases in between. Per the germline V gene, CDR1 is MNHEY and CDR2 is SVGAGI. This CDR3 reads CASSYSTANTEAFF. The CDR3 bases are TGTGCCAGCAGTTACTCGACAGCGAACACTGAAGCTTTCTTT.

A few counts support this clone. The V call is TRBV7-2, the J call TRBJ2-7; D not certain. CDR3 length: 12 amino acids. V gave up 6 bases and J gave up 0 bases, with 6 bases separating them. Germline lookup yields CDR1 SGHTA and CDR2 FQGNSA. CDR3 sequence (DNA): TGTGCCAGCAGTCGGTTCTCCTACGAGCAGTACTTC. Its protein product is CASSRFSYEQYF.

The V gene is TRBV7-9, the J gene TRBJ2-1; 9 bases match TRBD1. Germline V gene data show CDR1 as SEHNR and CDR2 as FQNEAQ (reference sequence). The J segment lost 8 bases and the V segment lost 5 bases, leaving 13 bases of the junction unmatched. The CDR3 extends over 16 amino acids. The CDR3 sequence is CASSEDRGGPLDEQFF. For the CDR3, the DNA is TGTGCCAGCAGCGAGGACAGGGGCGGGCCGTTGGATGAGCAGTTCTTC.

The chain employs TRBV27 and TRBJ1-2; tentatively, D is TRBD1 (5 bases). Germline values: CDR1 MNHEY, CDR2 SMNVEV (reference sequence). V lost 7 bases and J 7 bases, leaving 16 bases between the germline ends. This CDR3 is built from 13 residues. CDR3 loop: CASKARARGGYTF. CDR3 DNA sequence: TGTGCCAGCAAGGCCAGGGCAAGAGGTGGCTACACCTTC.

The count of this clone is one. The V gene is TRBV29-1, the J gene TRBJ2-1, with a tentative D call TRBD1 (5 bases). Trimming left V 4 bases short and J 7 bases short, with 11 bases between. CDR3 size: 12 residues. Germline V gene lookup returns CDR1 SQVTM and CDR2 ANQGSEA. CDR3 DNA sequence: TGCAGCGTTGTAAGGGGAATGAATGAGCAGTTCTTC. Its translation is CSVVRGMNEQFF.

The J gene is TRBJ2-6, the V gene TRBV7-2; TRBD1 is a possible D gene (5 bases). The CDR3 extends over 17 amino acids. Germline V lookup: CDR1 SGHTA, CDR2 FQGNSA. Trimming pared 5 bases from V and 2 bases from J, leaving 16 bases between. The CDR3: CASSPMLGATGANVLTF. CDR3 sequence (DNA): TGTGCCAGCAGCCCTATGCTAGGGGCGACTGGGGCCAACGTCCTGACTTTC.

Written as DNA, the CDR3 is TGCGCCAGCAGCTACGGGGACAGGGACATGAATGAGCAGTTCTTC. It codes for CASSYGDRDMNEQFF. This chain connects TRBV5-1 to TRBJ2-1, with TRBD1 matching over 9 bases. This CDR3 is built from 15 residues. Germline V gene lookup returns CDR1 SGHRS and CDR2 YFSETQ. V was clipped by 3 bases and J by 7 bases; unmatched bases: 8.

The chain combines TRBV7-9 with TRBJ1-4, with TRBD1 identical over 7 bases. Germline CDR1 is SEHNR and CDR2 is FQNEAQ (reference sequence). The CDR3 is 18 amino acids. The J segment lost 0 bases and the V segment lost 5 bases, leaving 12 bases of the junction unmatched. DNA for the CDR3: TGTGCCAGCAGCCCCCGCAGGGGGGCAGGTGCAACTAATGAAAAACTGTTTTTT. It specifies CASSPRRGAGATNEKLFF.

V usage is TRBV4-3 and J usage is TRBJ2-1, with TRBD2 as a possible D gene (5 bases). The CDR3 runs 15 residues. The V end was cut by 1 base, the J end by 9 bases, with 16 bases between. The germline V gene encodes CDR1 LGHNA and CDR2 YSLEER. For the CDR3, the DNA is TGCGCCAGCAGCCAAGGTGTACCCCGAGGGCGTGAGCAGTTCTTC. Its translation is CASSQGVPRGREQFF.

This clone has more than one count but fewer than ten. The genes are TRBV18 and TRBJ1-1; perhaps TRBD1 as D (5 bases). The CDR3 totals 12 residues. V lost 2 bases and J lost 7, with 8 bases in between. Germline-derived CDR1 and CDR2 are KGHSH and LQKENI. The CDR3 nucleotides are TGTGCCAGCTCACCAATCGGGGGTGAAGCTTTCTTT. Translation gives CASSPIGGEAFF.

This rearrangement joins TRBV5-5 to TRBJ1-1; D is uncertain. The CDR3 covers 14 residues. V was clipped by 4 bases and J by 2 bases, with 12 bases between them. Per germline, CDR1 SGHKS and CDR2 YYEKEE (reference sequence). The CDR3 sequence is CASSGEASNTEAFF. CDR3 bases: TGTGCCAGCAGCGGAGAGGCCAGTAACACTGAAGCTTTCTTT. Full variable domain (missing parts from reference TRBV5-5 and TRBJ1-1): DAGVTQSPTHLIKTRGQQVTLRCSPISGHKSVSWYQQVLGQGPQFIFQYYEKEERGRGNFPDRFSARQFPNYSSELNVNALLLGDSALYLCASSGEASNTEAFFGQGTRLTVV.

The genes are TRBV30 and TRBJ1-1; a possible D gene is TRBD1 (5 bases). The CDR3 totals 15 residues. Germline V gene sequence: CDR1 GTSNPN, CDR2 SVGIG (reference sequence). Trimming stripped 1 base from V and 10 bases from J, with 22 bases between. The DNA of the CDR3 is TGTGCCTGGAGTGAGCCTGGGGACCGACTAGTAGGAGCTTTCTTT. This translates into CAWSEPGDRLVGAFF.

The chain combines TRBV7-9 with TRBJ1-2; tentative D call: TRBD1 (6 bases). Trimming removed 1 base from V and 4 bases from J, with 16 bases in between. Germline values: CDR1 SEHNR, CDR2 FQNEAQ (reference sequence). The CDR3 loop spans 16 amino acids. The DNA of the CDR3 is TGTGCCAGCAGCTTAGTGGTGACCGGGACATCCTATGGCTACACCTTC. Its translation is CASSLVVTGTSYGYTF.

The rearrangement links TRBV28 to TRBJ2-7; weak D call: TRBD2 (6 bases). The CDR3 loop spans 13 amino acids. With 8 bases removed from V and 6 bases from J, the gap between germline ends came to 17 bases. Germline V CDR1 and CDR2: MDHEN, SYDVKM. The CDR3 region is CASLGGPRGEQYV. DNA of the CDR3: TGTGCCAGCCTCGGGGGACCCAGAGGCGAGCAGTACGTC.

This clone showed up just a few times. The chain is built from TRBV4-1 and TRBJ1-2; maybe TRBD1 (6 bases). In germline, CDR1 is MGHRA, CDR2 YSYEKL. The ends were cut back, 6 bases at V and 4 bases at J, with 15 bases in the middle. This CDR3 comprises 14 residues. The CDR3 reads CASRNPGQVYGYTF. DNA for the CDR3: TGCGCCAGCAGGAATCCGGGACAAGTCTATGGCTACACCTTC.

This chain uses TRBV18 with TRBJ2-3, with TRBD2 identical over 8 bases. Germline loops: CDR1 KGHSH, CDR2 LQKENI. J was trimmed by 7 bases and V by 1 base; bases with no gene match: 13. The CDR3 consists of 17 residues. The CDR3 sequence: CASSPRLPGGAANTQYF. The CDR3 coding sequence is TGTGCCAGCTCACCACGGTTACCCGGGGGGGCCGCAAATACGCAGTATTTT.

This clone showed up just once. The chain couples TRBV5-8 to TRBJ1-2, with D hard to call. Per germline, CDR1 SGHTS and CDR2 YDEGEE. The CDR3 runs to 14 residues. Trimming took 0 bases from V and 1 from J, leaving 7 bases between them. CDR3 DNA sequence: TGTGCCAGCAGCTTGGCTGGCGGTAACTATGGCTACACCTTC. Residues: CASSLAGGNYGYTF.

The chain recombines TRBV5-1 with TRBJ2-2; D is perhaps TRBD1 (5 bases). The V end was cut by 4 bases, the J end by 1 base, with 8 bases between. This CDR3 has 14 residues. CDR1 SGHRS and CDR2 YFSETQ come from the germline V gene. CDR3 coding DNA: TGCGCCAGCAGCCCCGGACAGAACACCGGGGAGCTGTTTTTT. Translating gives CASSPGQNTGELFF.